Sequencing of this T cell receptor (beta chain) was carried out in a study of molecular identifiers for immune sequencing clone quantification. MiXCR, run by TCRdb on the PCR reads, gives a single entry per CDR3 protein. The sample carries more than 550,000 distinct CDR3 sequences, 25% recorded once. This CDR3 is built from 14 residues. Germline trimming cut 3 bases from V and 14 bases from J; bases unmatched to any gene: 11. Naive CD8 T cells were sorted, and the gate applied was CD8+CD4-CCR7+CD45RA+. The sample was naive CD8+ T cells from blood, with Jurkat cell RNA spiked in. Subset denoted: FACS-sorted CD8+CD4-CCR7+CD45RA+ naive T cells. The receptor was derived from a human donor in good health. Some libraries in this study had Jurkat cell RNA spiked in. The chain carries TRBV12-3 or TRBV12-4 and TRBJ2-1; 9 bases are a match to TRBD2. The CDR3 nucleotides are TGTGCCAGCAGTTTTGTTACTAGCGGGTTATCGGAGTTCTTC. This codes for CASSFVTSGLSEFF.